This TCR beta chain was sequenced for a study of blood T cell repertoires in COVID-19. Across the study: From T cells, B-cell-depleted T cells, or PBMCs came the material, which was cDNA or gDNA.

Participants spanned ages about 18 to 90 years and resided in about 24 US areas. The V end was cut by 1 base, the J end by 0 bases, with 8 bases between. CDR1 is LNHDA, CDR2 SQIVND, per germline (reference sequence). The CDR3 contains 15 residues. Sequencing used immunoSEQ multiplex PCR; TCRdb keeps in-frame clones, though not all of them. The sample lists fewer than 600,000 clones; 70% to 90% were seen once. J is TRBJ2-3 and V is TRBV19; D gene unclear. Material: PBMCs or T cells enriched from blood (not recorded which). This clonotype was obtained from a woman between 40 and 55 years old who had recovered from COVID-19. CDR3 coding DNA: TGTGCCAGTAGTATAGGTGCGGCAAGCACAGATACGCAGTATTTT. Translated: CASSIGAASTDTQYF.